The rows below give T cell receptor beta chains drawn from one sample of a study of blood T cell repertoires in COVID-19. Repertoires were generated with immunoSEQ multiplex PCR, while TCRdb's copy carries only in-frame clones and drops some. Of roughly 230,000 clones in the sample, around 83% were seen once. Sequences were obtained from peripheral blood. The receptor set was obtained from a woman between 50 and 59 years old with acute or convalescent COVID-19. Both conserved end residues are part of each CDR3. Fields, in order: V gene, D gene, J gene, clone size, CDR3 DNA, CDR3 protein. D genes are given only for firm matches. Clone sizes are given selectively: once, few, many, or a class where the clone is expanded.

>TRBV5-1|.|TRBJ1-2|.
TGCGCCAGCAGCCCGCACGCCGACTACTTAGGCTACACCTTC
CASSPHADYLGYTF
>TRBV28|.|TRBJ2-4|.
TGTGCCAGCAGTTTATTCGGAGGACCGATATTACTAGCCAAAAACATTCAGTACTTC
CASSLFGGPILLAKNIQYF
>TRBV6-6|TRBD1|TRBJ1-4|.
TGTGCCAGCACCATCGGGACAGTTGGAGAAAAACTGTTTTTT
CASTIGTVGEKLFF
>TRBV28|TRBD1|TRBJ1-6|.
TGTGCCAGCAGTTCCCCGGGACAGGGGGATCATTCACCCCTCCACTTT
CASSSPGQGDHSPLHF
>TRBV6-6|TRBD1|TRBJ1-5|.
TGTGCCAGCAAGCCCTCGGGACAGGGAACTCAGCCCCAGCATTTT
CASKPSGQGTQPQHF
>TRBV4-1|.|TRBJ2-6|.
TGCGCCAGCAGCCAAGTGCAGGGAATAAACTCTGGGGCCAACGTCCTGACTTTC
CASSQVQGINSGANVLTF
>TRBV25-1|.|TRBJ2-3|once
TGTGCCAGCAGTGAATATAAGGGGGGGAGCACAGATACGCAGTATTTT
CASSEYKGGSTDTQYF
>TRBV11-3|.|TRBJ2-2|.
TGTGCCAGCAGCCCAATGGCCGGGACCGGGGAGCTGTTTTTT
CASSPMAGTGELFF
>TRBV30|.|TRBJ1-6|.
TGTGCCTGGACGGACAGTCCCAATTCACCCCTCCACTTT
CAWTDSPNSPLHF
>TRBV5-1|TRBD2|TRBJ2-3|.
TGCGCCAGCAAAGCGGGGGGGCCCCACACAGATACGCAGTATTTT
CASKAGGPHTDTQYF
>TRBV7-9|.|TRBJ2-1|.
TGTGCCAGCAGCTTATCGGAAATTGGGTGGCCTAGCTCCTACAATGAGCAGTTCTTC
CASSLSEIGWPSSYNEQFF
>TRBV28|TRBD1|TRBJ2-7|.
TGTGCCAGCAGTCAACAGGGGGCTGGCGAGCAGTACTTC
CASSQQGAGEQYF
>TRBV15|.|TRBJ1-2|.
TGTGCCACCAGCAGAGATCTGGCTGGGGGCGGTGGCTACACCTTC
CATSRDLAGGGGYTF
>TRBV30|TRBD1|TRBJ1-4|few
TGTGCCTGGAGGCTGGCCGGGACAGGGCCGGAAAAACTGTTTTTT
CAWRLAGTGPEKLFF
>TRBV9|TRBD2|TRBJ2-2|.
TGTGCCAGCAGCCGCTGGACTAGCGGGAGAGGGGCCGGGGAGCTGTTTTTT
CASSRWTSGRGAGELFF
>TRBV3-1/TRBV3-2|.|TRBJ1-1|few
TGTGCCAGCAGCCTCGGGGGGGCGAACACTGAAGCTTTCTTT
CASSLGGANTEAFF
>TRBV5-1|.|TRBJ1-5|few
TGCGCCAGCAGGGTAGATAGCAATCAGCCCCAGCATTTT
CASRVDSNQPQHF